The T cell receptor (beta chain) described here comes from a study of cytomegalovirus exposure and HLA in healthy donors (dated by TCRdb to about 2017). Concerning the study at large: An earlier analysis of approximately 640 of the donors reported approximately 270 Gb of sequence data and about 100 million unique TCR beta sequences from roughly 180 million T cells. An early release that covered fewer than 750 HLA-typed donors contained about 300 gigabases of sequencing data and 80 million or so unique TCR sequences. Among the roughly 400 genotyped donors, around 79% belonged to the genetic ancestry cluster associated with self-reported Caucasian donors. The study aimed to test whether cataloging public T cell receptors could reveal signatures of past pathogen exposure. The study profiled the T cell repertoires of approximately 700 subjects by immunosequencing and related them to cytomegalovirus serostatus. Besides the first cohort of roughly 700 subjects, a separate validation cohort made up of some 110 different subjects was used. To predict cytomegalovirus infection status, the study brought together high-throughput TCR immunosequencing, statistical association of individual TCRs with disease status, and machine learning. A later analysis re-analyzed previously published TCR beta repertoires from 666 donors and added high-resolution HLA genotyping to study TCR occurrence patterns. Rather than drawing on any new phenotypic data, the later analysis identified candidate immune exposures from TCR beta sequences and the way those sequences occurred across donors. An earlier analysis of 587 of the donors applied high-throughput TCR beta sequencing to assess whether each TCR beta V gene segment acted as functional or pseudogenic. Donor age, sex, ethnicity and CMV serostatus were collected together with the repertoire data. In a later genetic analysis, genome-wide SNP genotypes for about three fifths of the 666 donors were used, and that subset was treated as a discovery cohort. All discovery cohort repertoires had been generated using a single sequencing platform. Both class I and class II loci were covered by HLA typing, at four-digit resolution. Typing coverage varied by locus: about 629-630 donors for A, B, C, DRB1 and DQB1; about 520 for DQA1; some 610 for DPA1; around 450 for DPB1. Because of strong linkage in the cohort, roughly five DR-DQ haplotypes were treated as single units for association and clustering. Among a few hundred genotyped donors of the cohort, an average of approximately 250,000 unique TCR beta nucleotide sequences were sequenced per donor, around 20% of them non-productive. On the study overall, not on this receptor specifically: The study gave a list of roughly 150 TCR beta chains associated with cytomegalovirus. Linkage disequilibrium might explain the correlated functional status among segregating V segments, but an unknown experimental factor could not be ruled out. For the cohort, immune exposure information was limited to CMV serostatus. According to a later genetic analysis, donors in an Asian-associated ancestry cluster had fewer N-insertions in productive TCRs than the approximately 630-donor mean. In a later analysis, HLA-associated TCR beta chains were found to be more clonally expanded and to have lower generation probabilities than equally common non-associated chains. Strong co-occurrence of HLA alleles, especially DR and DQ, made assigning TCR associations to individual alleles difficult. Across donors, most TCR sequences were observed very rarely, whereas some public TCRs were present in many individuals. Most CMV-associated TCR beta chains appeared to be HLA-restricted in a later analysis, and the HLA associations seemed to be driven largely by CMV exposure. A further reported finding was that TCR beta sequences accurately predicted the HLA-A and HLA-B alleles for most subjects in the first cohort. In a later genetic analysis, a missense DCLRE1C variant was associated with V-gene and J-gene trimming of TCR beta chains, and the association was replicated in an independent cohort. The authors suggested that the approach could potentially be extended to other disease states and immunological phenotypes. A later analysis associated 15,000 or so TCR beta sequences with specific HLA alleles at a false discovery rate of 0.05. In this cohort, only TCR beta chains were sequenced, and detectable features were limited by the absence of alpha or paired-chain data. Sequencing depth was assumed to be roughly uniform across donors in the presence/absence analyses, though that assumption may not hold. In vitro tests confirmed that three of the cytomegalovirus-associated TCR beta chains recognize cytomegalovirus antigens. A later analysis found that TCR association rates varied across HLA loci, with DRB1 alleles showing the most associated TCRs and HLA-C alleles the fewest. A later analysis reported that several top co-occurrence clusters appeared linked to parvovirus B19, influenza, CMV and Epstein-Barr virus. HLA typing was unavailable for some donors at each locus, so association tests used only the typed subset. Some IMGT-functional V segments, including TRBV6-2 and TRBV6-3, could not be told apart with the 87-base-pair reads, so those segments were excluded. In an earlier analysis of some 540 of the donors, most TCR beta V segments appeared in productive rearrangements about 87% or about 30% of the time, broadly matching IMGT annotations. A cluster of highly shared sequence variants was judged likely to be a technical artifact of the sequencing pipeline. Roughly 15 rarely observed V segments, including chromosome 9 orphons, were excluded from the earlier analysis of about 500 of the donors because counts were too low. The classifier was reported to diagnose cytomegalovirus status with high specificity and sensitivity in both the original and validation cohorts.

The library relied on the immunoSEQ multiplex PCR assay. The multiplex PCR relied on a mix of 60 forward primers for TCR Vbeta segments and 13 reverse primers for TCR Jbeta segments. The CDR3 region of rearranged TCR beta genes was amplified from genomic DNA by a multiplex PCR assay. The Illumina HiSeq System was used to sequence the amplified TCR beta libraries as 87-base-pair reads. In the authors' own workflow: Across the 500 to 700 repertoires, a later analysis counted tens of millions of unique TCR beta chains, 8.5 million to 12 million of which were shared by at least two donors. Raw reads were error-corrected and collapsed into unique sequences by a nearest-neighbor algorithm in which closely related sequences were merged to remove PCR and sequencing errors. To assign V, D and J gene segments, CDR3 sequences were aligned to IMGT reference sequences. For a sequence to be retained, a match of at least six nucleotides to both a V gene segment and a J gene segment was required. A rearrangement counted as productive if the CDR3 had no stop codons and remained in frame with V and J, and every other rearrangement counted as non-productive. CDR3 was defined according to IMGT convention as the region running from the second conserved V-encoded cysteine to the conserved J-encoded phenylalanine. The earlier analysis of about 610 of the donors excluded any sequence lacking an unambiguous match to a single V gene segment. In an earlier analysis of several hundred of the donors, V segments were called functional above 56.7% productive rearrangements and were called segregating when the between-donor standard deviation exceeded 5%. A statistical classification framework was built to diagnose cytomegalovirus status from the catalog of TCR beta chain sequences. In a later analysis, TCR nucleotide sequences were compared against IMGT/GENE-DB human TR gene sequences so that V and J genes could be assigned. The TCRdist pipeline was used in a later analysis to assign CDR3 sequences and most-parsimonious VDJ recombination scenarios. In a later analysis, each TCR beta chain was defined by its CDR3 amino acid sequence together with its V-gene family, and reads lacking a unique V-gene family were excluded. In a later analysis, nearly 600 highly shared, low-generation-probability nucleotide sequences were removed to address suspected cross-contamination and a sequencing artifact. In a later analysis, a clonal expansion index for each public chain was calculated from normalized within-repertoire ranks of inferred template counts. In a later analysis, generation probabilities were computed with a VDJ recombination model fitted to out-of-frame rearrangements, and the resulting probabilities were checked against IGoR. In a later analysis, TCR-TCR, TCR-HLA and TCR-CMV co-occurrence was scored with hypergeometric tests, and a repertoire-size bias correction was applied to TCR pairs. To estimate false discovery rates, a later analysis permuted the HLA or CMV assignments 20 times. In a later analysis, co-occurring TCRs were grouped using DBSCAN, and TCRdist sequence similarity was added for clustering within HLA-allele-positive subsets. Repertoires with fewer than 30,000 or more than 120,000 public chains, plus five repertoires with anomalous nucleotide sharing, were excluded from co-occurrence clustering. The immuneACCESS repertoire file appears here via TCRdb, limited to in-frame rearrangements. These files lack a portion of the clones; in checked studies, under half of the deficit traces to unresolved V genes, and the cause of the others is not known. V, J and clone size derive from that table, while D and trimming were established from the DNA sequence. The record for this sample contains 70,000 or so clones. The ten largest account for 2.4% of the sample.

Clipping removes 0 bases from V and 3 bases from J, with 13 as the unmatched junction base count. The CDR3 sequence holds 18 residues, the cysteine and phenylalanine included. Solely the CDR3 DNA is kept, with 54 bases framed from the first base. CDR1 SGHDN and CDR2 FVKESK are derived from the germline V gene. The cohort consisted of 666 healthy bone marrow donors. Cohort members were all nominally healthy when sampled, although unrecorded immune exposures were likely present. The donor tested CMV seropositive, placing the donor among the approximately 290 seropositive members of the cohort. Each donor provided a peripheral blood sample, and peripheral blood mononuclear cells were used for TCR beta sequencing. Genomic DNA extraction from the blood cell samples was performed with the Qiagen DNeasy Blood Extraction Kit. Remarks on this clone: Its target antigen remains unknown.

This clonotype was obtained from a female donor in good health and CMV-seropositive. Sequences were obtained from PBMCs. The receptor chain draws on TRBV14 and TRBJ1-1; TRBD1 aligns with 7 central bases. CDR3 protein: CASSQDGILQGFDTEAFF. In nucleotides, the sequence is TGTGCCAGCAGCCAAGATGGGATACTACAGGGGTTTGACACTGAAGCTTTCTTT.